The present T cell receptor (beta chain) was sequenced within a study of T cells in Graves' hyperthyroidism and ophthalmopathy (dated by TCRdb to about 2019). Study-level background: Peripheral blood was collected at initial diagnosis, before any treatment. To identify TCR V-J signatures that set the groups apart, the researchers used a discovery cohort of more than 95 patients, made up of under 50 with Graves' ophthalmopathy and about 60 with stable Graves' hyperthyroidism. Prospective prediction of ophthalmopathy was tested in an independent validation cohort consisting of roughly 19 hyperthyroidism patients and some 17 patients who later progressed to ophthalmopathy. For training and testing, the 80 to 100 patients in the discovery cohort were randomly divided in a 7:3 ratio. The study also compared thyroid tissue and blood T-cell repertoires from roughly six Graves' hyperthyroidism patients. After sampling, hyperthyroidism patients received methimazole starting at 30 mg daily, and ophthalmopathy patients received high-dose intravenous methylprednisolone. TCR Vbeta CDR3 sequencing of some 140 peripheral blood samples (around 45 ophthalmopathy, 75 hyperthyroidism and some 17 progressor patients) is reported in the paper. Summary of the overall study and its limitations: Ophthalmopathy was separated from stable hyperthyroidism by a 13 V-J signature model, with 87.88% sensitivity and about 81% specificity obtained in cross-validation and 80%/75% obtained in testing. In validation, the model predicted progression to ophthalmopathy with 55% to 71% sensitivity and roughly 75% specificity, a median of approximately 6.5 months before onset. Blood samples also contained most of the expanded thyroid clonotypes (frequency above 0.001), which suggests that blood repertoires may reflect thyroid immune responses. No statistical method was used to set the sample size in advance, and investigators knew the group allocation.

Note on this clonotype: This receptor's antigen is unknown. Base qualities are not recorded, but no much larger clone differs from it by a single base.

Looking up the germline V gene (reference sequence) yields CDR1 SGHKS and CDR2 YYEKEE. After removal of 4 bases from V and 4 bases from J, the junction retains 6 bases not matched to a gene. The CDR3 goes from the cysteine to the phenylalanine over 15 residues. The only DNA kept is the CDR3, 45 bases in frame from the first base. Stable Graves' hyperthyroidism was defined as the absence of progression to ophthalmopathy over 18 months of follow-up. Hyperthyroidism patients were aged 18 to 65 years and newly diagnosed, with disease duration of less than 2 months. Exclusion was applied to patients with uncontrolled infections, other autoimmune diseases, pregnancy or lactation. Clinical symptoms, serum thyroxine and TRAb, thyroid ultrasound, and orbital computed tomography formed the basis for the diagnoses. Ficoll-Paque density gradient centrifugation was used to isolate PBMCs from approximately 11 ml of fresh peripheral blood. Trizol reagent was used to extract total RNA, and RNA quality was then checked on an Agilent 2100 Bioanalyzer.

The TCR beta CDR3 regions were amplified from RNA transcripts. A first-round RT-PCR of the TCR CDR3 used the HTBI primer set with the Qiagen OneStep RT-PCR kit. A second multiplex PCR round built the libraries, followed by size selection and purification. Libraries were sequenced paired-end with 100 bp reads on an Illumina HiSeq2000. The paper's processing steps were these. SOAPnuke was used to process the raw data, throwing out any read that contained adapters or uncalled bases, had a mean Phred below 15, or lacked an exact constant-primer or identifier match. COPE v1.2.5 was used to merge the high-quality paired reads, and each unique nucleotide sequence was defined as a clonotype. Clonotypes were aligned to IMGT TRBV, TRBD and TRBJ reference segments using MiTCR v1.1. Only V-J combinations with frequency above 0.0001, covering approximately 99% of repertoires, were analysed. A TCS score was defined as the ratio between F50 (clonal expansion) and ExV (chaos), using BLOSUM62-based TCRdist between CDR3 peptides within each V-J. Welch's t-statistics and random forest reduced fewer than 600 V-J features to 13, which were used in a naive Bayes classifier (R e1071). TCRdb trimmed the raw reads at Q25, called clones with MiXCR and kept productive beta chains. A single entry per CDR3 protein holds the most common genes and DNA from its merged rows. The V and J calls shown here were made by TCRdb, not taken from the authors' results. The sample data list more than 500,000 distinct CDR3 sequences, and around 15% of these were observed just once. The ten most abundant clones make up 3.5% to 4% of the sample.

In this chain, TRBV5-5 is recombined with TRBJ2-2, with 8 bases aligning to TRBD2. The origin of this receptor is a woman in her thirties with Graves' hyperthyroidism. The sequenced material came from blood. The CDR3 protein sequence reads: CASSALAGATGELFF. Here is the DNA: TGTGCCAGCAGCGCTCTAGCGGGTGCCACCGGGGAGCTGTTTTTT.